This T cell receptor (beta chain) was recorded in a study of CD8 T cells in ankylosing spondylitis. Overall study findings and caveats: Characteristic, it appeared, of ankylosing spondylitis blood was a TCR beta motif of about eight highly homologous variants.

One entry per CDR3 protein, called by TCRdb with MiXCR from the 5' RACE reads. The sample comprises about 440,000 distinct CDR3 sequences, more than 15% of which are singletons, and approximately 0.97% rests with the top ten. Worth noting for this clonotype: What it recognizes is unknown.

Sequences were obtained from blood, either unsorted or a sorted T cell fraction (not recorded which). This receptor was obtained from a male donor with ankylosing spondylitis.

The CDR3 is CSARVDSITEAFF. As DNA, the CDR3 is TGCAGTGCTAGGGTGGACAGTATAACTGAAGCTTTCTTT. The chain recombines TRBV20-1 with TRBJ1-1, with TRBD1 as a possible D gene (6 bases). V lost 3 bases and J lost 5, with 13 bases in between. The CDR3 length is 13 residues. Germline V lookup: CDR1 DFQATT, CDR2 SNEGSKA (reference sequence).